Below, 23 T cell receptor beta chains from the same sample are listed, as sequenced in a study of shared clonotypes between healthy human individuals. Naive CD8 cells lacked CD45RO, underwent positive selection for CCR7 and left out terminally differentiated effector memory CD45RA+ cells. Clones were sequenced by immunoSEQ multiplex PCR, and TCRdb holds only the in-frame ones, with some missing. In the table there are over 2 million clones, less than 95% of which are singletons. Material: naive CD8+ T cells sorted from blood. All receptors come from a young man in good health.

The chain uses TRBV4-2 and TRBJ1-1; the D is unclear. The CDR3 is made up of 14 amino acids. V was cut by 0 bases and J by 7 bases, with 12 bases left in between. Germline V gene sequence: CDR1 LGHNA, CDR2 YNFKEQ. CDR3 region: CASSQDLLLVEAFF. As DNA, the CDR3 is TGTGCCAGCAGCCAAGATCTTCTCCTCGTTGAAGCTTTCTTT.

In DNA, the CDR3 is TGCGCCAGCAGCCAAGGTATCGGCGCTTTCTTT. This encodes CASSQGIGAFF. J is TRBJ1-1 and V is TRBV4-1; D not certain. Germline lookup yields CDR1 MGHRA and CDR2 YSYEKL. CDR3 length: 11 amino acids. Trimming left V 1 base short and J 11 bases short, with 8 bases between.

V usage is TRBV7-9 and J usage is TRBJ2-7; D is perhaps TRBD1 (6 bases). Germline-derived CDR1 and CDR2 are SEHNR and FQNEAQ (reference sequence). The CDR3 has 16 amino acids. V was trimmed by 4 bases and J by 3 bases, leaving 19 bases between them. The CDR3 DNA follows: TGTGCCAGCAGCTCGGAAGGGGGTCCCTACTACTACGAGCAGTACTTC. Translating it yields CASSSEGGPYYYEQYF.

As to this clone: Being one base from a much bigger clone, this may be a read error. Other DNA sequences in this sample translate to the same CDR3. This rearrangement joins TRBV27 to TRBJ2-7; the match to TRBD1 covers 7 bases. V trimming: 5 bases; J trimming: 3 bases; junction bases outside the gene matches: 7. Germline V lookup: CDR1 MNHEY, CDR2 SMNVEV (reference sequence). This CDR3 is built from 14 residues. The CDR3 loop reads CASSPGAGGYEQYF. The CDR3 DNA reads as TGTGCCAGCAGTCCCGGGGCAGGGGGCTACGAGCAGTACTTC.

The chain carries TRBV5-4 and TRBJ1-2; D is perhaps TRBD1 (5 bases). Germline CDR1 reads SGHNT; CDR2 reads YYREEE (reference sequence). The length of the CDR3 is 14 residues. Trimming stripped 0 bases from V and 3 bases from J, with 9 bases between. The CDR3 coding sequence is TGTGCCAGCAGCTTGGAGCGGGGACACTATGGCTACACCTTC. It encodes CASSLERGHYGYTF.

The chain is built from TRBV9 and TRBJ2-1; perhaps D is TRBD1 or TRBD2 (5 bases each). Germline V gene data show CDR1 as SGDLS and CDR2 as YYNGEE. The CDR3 is 15 residues long. V lost 0 bases to trimming and J lost 3 bases, with 10 bases between them. The CDR3 DNA is TGTGCCAGCAGCGTAGGTGGGGGATACTACAATGAGCAGTTCTTC. Protein sequence: CASSVGGGYYNEQFF.

The V and J genes are TRBV11-2 and TRBJ1-1; 8 bases agree with TRBD1. Germline CDR1 reads SGHAT; CDR2 reads FQNNGV. This CDR3 region has 15 residues. V gave up 0 bases and J gave up 1 base; unmatched junction bases: 1. Here the CDR3 reads CASSLDGTGNTEAFF. CDR3 bases: TGTGCCAGCAGCTTAGATGGGACAGGGAACACTGAAGCTTTCTTT.

This chain connects TRBV5-1 to TRBJ2-5, with D perhaps matching TRBD2 (6 bases). The V end lost 5 bases, the J end lost 2 bases, and 19 bases lay between the germline ends. The CDR3 spans 16 residues. Per germline, CDR1 SGHRS and CDR2 YFSETQ. The CDR3 loop is CASSPGLAGLQETQYF. DNA for the CDR3: TGCGCCAGCAGTCCTGGACTTGCGGGGCTACAAGAGACCCAGTACTTC.

The genes are TRBV4-1 and TRBJ2-5; a weak D match, TRBD1 (6 bases). The CDR3 is 16 amino acids. Trimming removed 3 bases from V and 3 bases from J, with 17 bases in between. Germline CDR1 and CDR2: MGHRA and YSYEKL. CDR3 sequence (DNA): TGCGCCAGCAGCCATCCGACGACAGGTTCCGAAGAGACCCAGTACTTC. Amino acid sequence: CASSHPTTGSEETQYF.

The V call is TRBV10-3, the J call TRBJ2-7; 10 nucleotides match TRBD1. The germline V gene encodes CDR1 ENHRY and CDR2 SYGVKD. Trimming took 11 bases from V and 2 from J; bases not matched to a gene: 12. This CDR3 region has 15 residues. CDR3 protein: CAARAGTGDTYEQYF. For the CDR3, the DNA is TGTGCCGCCCGGGCCGGGACAGGGGACACCTACGAGCAGTACTTC.

This clone occurred many times. The J gene is TRBJ1-5, the V gene TRBV30; the D is unclear. Trimming removed 1 base from V and 6 bases from J, with 16 bases in between. The CDR3 consists of 15 residues. Germline-derived CDR1 and CDR2 are GTSNPN and SVGIG (reference sequence). The CDR3 nucleotides are TGTGCCTGGAGTGGAGAGACATACGTTAGTCAGCCCCAGCATTTT. Encoded protein: CAWSGETYVSQPQHF.

This clone was recorded once. The rearrangement links TRBV10-3 to TRBJ2-5; perhaps TRBD2 as D (7 bases). The CDR3 contains 13 residues. Trimming shortened V by 7 bases and J by 5 bases, and 14 bases separated the two germline ends. CDR1 and CDR2 from the germline V gene are ENHRY and SYGVKD. The CDR3 bases are TGTGCCATCACTTACAGGGAGGGGGAGACCCAGTACTTC. It yields the protein CAITYREGETQYF.

The rearrangement uses TRBV7-8 and TRBJ2-2; D is undetermined. CDR1 is SGHVS, CDR2 FQNEAQ, per germline. This CDR3 spans 13 amino acids. Trimming stripped 2 bases from V and 4 bases from J, with 5 bases between. As DNA, the CDR3 is TGTGCCAGCAGCTTATCTCGCACCGGGGAGCTGTTTTTT. Residues: CASSLSRTGELFF. The variable domain in full, with the rest retrieved from reference TRBV7-8 and TRBJ2-2, is GAGVSQSPRYKVAKRGQDVALRCDPISGHVSLFWYQQALGQGPEFLTYFQNEAQLDKSGLPSDRFFAERPEGSVSTLKIQRTQQEDSAVYLCASSLSRTGELFFGEGSRLTVL.

The chain links TRBV2 to TRBJ2-3; TRBD2 might be the D (5 bases). CDR1 is SNHLY and CDR2 is FYNNEI in the germline V gene. Deletions cut 3 bases from V and 4 bases from J, with 8 bases between. The CDR3 runs to 13 residues. In nucleotides, the CDR3 is TGTGCCAGCAGTGATACGGGGTCAGATACGCAGTATTTT. Protein product: CASSDTGSDTQYF.

V and J are TRBV27 and TRBJ1-1; D remains unclear. This CDR3 is built from 13 residues. Germline V lookup: CDR1 MNHEY, CDR2 SMNVEV (reference sequence). V dropped 2 bases and J dropped 1 base, with 5 bases sitting between them. CDR3 in amino acids: CASSLKENTEAFF. CDR3 sequence (DNA): TGTGCCAGCAGTTTAAAGGAGAACACTGAAGCTTTCTTT.

The chain employs TRBV7-9 and TRBJ1-1, with TRBD1 matching 8 bases. V trimming: 5 bases; J trimming: 3 bases; junction bases outside the gene matches: 5. The CDR3 consists of 14 residues. Germline V lookup: CDR1 SEHNR, CDR2 FQNEAQ (reference sequence). This CDR3 reads CASSARTGYTEAFF. The CDR3 region has the DNA TGTGCCAGCAGCGCCCGGACAGGGTACACTGAAGCTTTCTTT.

V gene TRBV7-9 combines with J gene TRBJ1-4; D perhaps matches TRBD1 (5 bases). This CDR3 spans 11 amino acids. V lost 4 bases to trimming and J lost 13 bases, with 10 bases between them. Germline V gene sequence: CDR1 SEHNR, CDR2 FQNEAQ (reference sequence). CDR3 protein: CASSSRDALFF. The CDR3 DNA follows: TGTGCCAGCAGCTCCCGGGACGCACTGTTTTTT.

The chain carries TRBV7-6 and TRBJ2-7; 7 bases are shared with TRBD1. Germline trimming cut 5 bases from V and 0 bases from J; bases unmatched to any gene: 4. CDR3 length: 14 amino acids. In germline, CDR1 is SGHVS, CDR2 FNYEAQ. The CDR3 region has the DNA TGTGCCAGCAGCCCCGGACAGGACTCCTACGAGCAGTACTTC. Its protein product is CASSPGQDSYEQYF.

The rearrangement links TRBV6-6 to TRBJ1-1, with TRBD1 matching over 12 bases. After removal of 6 bases from V and 10 bases from J, the junction contained 6 bases not matched to a gene. The germline V gene encodes CDR1 MNHNY and CDR2 SVGAGI (reference sequence). The CDR3 spans 13 residues. The CDR3 DNA is TGTGCCAGCAGCCAGGGACAGGGGGCAGGAGCTTTCTTT. Encoded protein: CASSQGQGAGAFF.

This chain connects TRBV2 to TRBJ1-3; D uncertain. The CDR3 extends over 15 amino acids. V dropped 2 bases and J dropped 0 bases, with 8 bases sitting between them. Germline V gene data show CDR1 as SNHLY and CDR2 as FYNNEI. The CDR3 spells CASSEMGSSGNTIYF. CDR3 nucleotide sequence: TGTGCCAGCAGTGAAATGGGGAGCTCTGGAAACACCATATATTTT.

Regarding this clone: Other DNA sequences in this specimen translate into the identical CDR3. The V call is TRBV25-1, the J call TRBJ2-7; a possible D gene is TRBD2 (5 bases). Germline lookup yields CDR1 MGHDK and CDR2 SYGVNS. The CDR3 spans 14 residues. V lost 1 base to trimming and J lost 0 bases, with 7 bases between them. The CDR3 DNA sequence: TGTGCCAGCAGTGAATCGGGGTCCTCCTACGAGCAGTACTTC. The encoded protein is CASSESGSSYEQYF.

About this clone itself: The same CDR3 also results from other DNA sequences found in this sample. This rearrangement joins TRBV5-6 to TRBJ1-3, with D hard to call. Germline loops: CDR1 SGHDT, CDR2 YYEEEE. This CDR3 has 13 amino acids. Trimming removed 0 bases from V and 3 bases from J, with 4 bases in between. CDR3 nucleotide sequence: TGTGCCAGCAGCTTGGGAGGTGGAAACACCATATATTTT. Translating gives CASSLGGGNTIYF.

This chain joins TRBV4-1 and TRBJ2-2; D unclear. This CDR3 has 14 amino acids. V shed 4 bases and J shed 3 bases, with 9 bases lying between them. The germline V gene has CDR1 MGHRA and CDR2 YSYEKL. CDR3 amino acids: CASSLIIYTGELFF. CDR3 coding DNA: TGCGCCAGCAGCCTTATCATTTACACCGGGGAGCTGTTTTTT.